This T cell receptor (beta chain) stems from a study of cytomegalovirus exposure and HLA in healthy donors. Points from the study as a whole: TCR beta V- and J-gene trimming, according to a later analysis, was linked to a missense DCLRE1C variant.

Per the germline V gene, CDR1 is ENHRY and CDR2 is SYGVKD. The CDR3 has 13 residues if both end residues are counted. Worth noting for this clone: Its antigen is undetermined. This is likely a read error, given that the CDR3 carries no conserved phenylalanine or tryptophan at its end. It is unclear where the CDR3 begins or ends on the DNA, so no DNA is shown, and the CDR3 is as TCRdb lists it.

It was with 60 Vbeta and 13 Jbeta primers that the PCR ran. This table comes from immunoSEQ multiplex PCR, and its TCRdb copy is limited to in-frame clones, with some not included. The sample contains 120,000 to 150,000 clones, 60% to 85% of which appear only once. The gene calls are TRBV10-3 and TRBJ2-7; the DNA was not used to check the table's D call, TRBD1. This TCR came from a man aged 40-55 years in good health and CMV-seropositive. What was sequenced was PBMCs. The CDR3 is CAITPTPGQGAQN.